A selection of T cell receptor beta chains follows, all from one sample in a study of blood T cell repertoires in COVID-19. Measured with immunoSEQ multiplex PCR; TCRdb has only the in-frame clones, and not every one. The table includes around 110,000 clones, 65% to 85% detected once. Sequencing input: PBMCs or T cells enriched from blood (not recorded which). The origin of the receptors is a woman between 25 and 40 years old who had recovered from COVID-19. Each CDR3 is given with its conserved first and last residue. A D gene is named only where the DNA matches it firmly. Size values are once, few and many counts, or a class for expanded clones, and some rows have none.

V gene: TRBV5-6
clone size: NA
D gene: NA
J gene: TRBJ1-5
CDR3 length: 15
CDR3 protein: CASSLTGRGDQPQHF
CDR3 DNA: TGTGCCAGCAGCTTAACAGGACGTGGGGATCAGCCCCAGCATTTT

V gene: TRBV7-8
clone size: once
D gene: TRBD1
J gene: TRBJ2-7
CDR3 length: 14
CDR3 protein: CASSLRDSPHEQYF
CDR3 DNA: TGTGCCAGCAGCTTGAGGGACAGTCCCCACGAGCAGTACTTC

V gene: TRBV6-4
clone size: NA
D gene: NA
J gene: TRBJ2-2
CDR3 length: 13
CDR3 protein: CASSDSYTGELFF
CDR3 DNA: TGTGCCAGCAGTGACTCCTACACCGGGGAGCTGTTTTTT

V gene: TRBV19
clone size: NA
D gene: NA
J gene: TRBJ2-2
CDR3 length: 14
CDR3 protein: CASSRTVNTGELFF
CDR3 DNA: TGTGCCAGTAGCAGGACAGTAAACACCGGGGAGCTGTTTTTT

V gene: TRBV27
clone size: NA
D gene: TRBD1
J gene: TRBJ1-2
CDR3 length: 17
CDR3 protein: CASSFASPGTEGYGYTF
CDR3 DNA: TGTGCCAGCAGTTTTGCGAGCCCCGGGACAGAAGGCTATGGCTACACCTTC

V gene: TRBV30
clone size: NA
D gene: NA
J gene: TRBJ1-2
CDR3 length: 12
CDR3 protein: CAWTGGRYGYTF
CDR3 DNA: TGTGCCTGGACGGGGGGCAGATATGGCTACACCTTC

V gene: TRBV5-1
clone size: NA
D gene: NA
J gene: TRBJ2-6
CDR3 length: 15
CDR3 protein: CASSAGSSGANVLTF
CDR3 DNA: TGCGCCAGCAGCGCGGGTAGCTCTGGGGCCAACGTCCTGACTTTC

V gene: TRBV28
clone size: NA
D gene: NA
J gene: TRBJ2-7
CDR3 length: 14
CDR3 protein: CASREQGSSYEQYF
CDR3 DNA: TGTGCCAGCAGGGAACAGGGAAGCTCCTACGAGCAGTACTTC

V gene: TRBV4-2
clone size: NA
D gene: TRBD1
J gene: TRBJ1-1
CDR3 length: 16
CDR3 protein: CASSQAGQAARTEAFF
CDR3 DNA: TGTGCCAGCAGCCAGGCGGGACAGGCGGCGAGAACTGAAGCTTTCTTT

V gene: TRBV19
clone size: NA
D gene: NA
J gene: TRBJ1-1
CDR3 length: 15
CDR3 protein: CASSILAQANTEAFF
CDR3 DNA: TGTGCCAGTAGTATATTGGCGCAGGCCAACACTGAAGCTTTCTTT

V gene: TRBV24-1
clone size: NA
D gene: NA
J gene: TRBJ1-1
CDR3 length: 14
CDR3 protein: CATSERGMNTEAFF
CDR3 DNA: TGTGCCACCAGTGAACGGGGGATGAACACTGAAGCTTTCTTT

V gene: TRBV28
clone size: NA
D gene: TRBD1
J gene: TRBJ1-2
CDR3 length: 17
CDR3 protein: CASSLFSLTGGDYGYTF
CDR3 DNA: TGTGCCAGCAGTTTATTCTCCCTGACAGGGGGGGACTATGGCTACACCTTC

V gene: TRBV4-1
clone size: NA
D gene: NA
J gene: TRBJ2-5
CDR3 length: 17
CDR3 protein: CASSPGESPWEGETQYF
CDR3 DNA: TGCGCCAGCAGCCCCGGGGAGTCACCCTGGGAAGGAGAGACCCAGTACTTC

V gene: TRBV28
clone size: NA
D gene: TRBD1
J gene: TRBJ2-3
CDR3 length: 14
CDR3 protein: CASSLGTGADTQYF
CDR3 DNA: TGTGCCAGCAGTTTAGGTACAGGGGCAGATACGCAGTATTTT

V gene: TRBV9
clone size: NA
D gene: NA
J gene: TRBJ2-1
CDR3 length: 12
CDR3 protein: CASSVSLNQQFF
CDR3 DNA: TGTGCCAGCAGCGTATCTCTAAACCAGCAGTTCTTC

V gene: TRBV6-1
clone size: NA
D gene: TRBD1
J gene: TRBJ2-7
CDR3 length: 14
CDR3 protein: CASSETGGAGEQYF
CDR3 DNA: TGTGCCAGCAGTGAGACAGGGGGCGCGGGCGAGCAGTACTTC

V gene: TRBV4-3
clone size: NA
D gene: TRBD1
J gene: TRBJ1-3
CDR3 length: 16
CDR3 protein: CASSRTGQGAGNTIYF
CDR3 DNA: TGCGCCAGCAGCCGCACCGGACAGGGGGCTGGAAACACCATATATTTT

V gene: TRBV24-1
clone size: NA
D gene: NA
J gene: TRBJ1-2
CDR3 length: 12
CDR3 protein: CATSTQGFGYTF
CDR3 DNA: TGTGCCACCTCTACTCAGGGATTCGGCTACACCTTC

V gene: TRBV13
clone size: NA
D gene: TRBD2
J gene: TRBJ2-7
CDR3 length: 17
CDR3 protein: CASSLAPPGGREVEQYF
CDR3 DNA: TGTGCCAGCAGCTTGGCCCCCCCCGGCGGGAGGGAGGTCGAGCAGTACTTC

V gene: TRBV2
clone size: NA
D gene: TRBD2
J gene: TRBJ2-5
CDR3 length: 14
CDR3 protein: CASKRGGLGETQYF
CDR3 DNA: TGTGCCAGCAAGCGGGGGGGTTTGGGAGAGACCCAGTACTTC

V gene: TRBV4-2
clone size: NA
D gene: NA
J gene: TRBJ1-5
CDR3 length: 18
CDR3 protein: CASSQDQGGGSGNQPQHF
CDR3 DNA: TGTGCCAGCAGCCAAGACCAAGGGGGGGGTTCTGGGAATCAGCCCCAGCATTTT

V gene: TRBV11-1
clone size: NA
D gene: TRBD1
J gene: TRBJ1-1
CDR3 length: 14
CDR3 protein: CASSPSPTGIEAFF
CDR3 DNA: TGTGCCAGCAGCCCGTCCCCGACAGGGATCGAAGCTTTCTTT

V gene: TRBV19
clone size: few
D gene: NA
J gene: TRBJ1-3
CDR3 length: 15
CDR3 protein: CASSIARLSGNTIYF
CDR3 DNA: TGTGCCAGTAGTATTGCCCGACTCTCTGGAAACACCATATATTTT

V gene: TRBV7-3
clone size: NA
D gene: NA
J gene: TRBJ2-1
CDR3 length: 13
CDR3 protein: CASSLSGLNEQFF
CDR3 DNA: TGTGCCAGCAGCTTGAGTGGGCTGAATGAGCAGTTCTTC

V gene: TRBV2
clone size: NA
D gene: TRBD1
J gene: TRBJ1-4
CDR3 length: 15
CDR3 protein: CASSATGQGSQKLFF
CDR3 DNA: TGTGCCAGCAGTGCTACTGGACAGGGGTCCCAAAAACTGTTTTTT